The clone carrying this T cell receptor (beta chain) was recorded once. These data are taken from a study of blood T cell repertoires in COVID-19. Across the study: COVID-19 samples, acute and convalescent, were from the United States, Italy and Spain. The cDNA or gDNA used as material had been derived from T cells, B-cell-depleted T cells, or PBMCs.

The CDR3 loop spans 13 amino acids. Germline V gene sequence: CDR1 SGHAT, CDR2 FQNNGV. Trimming at V came to 1 base and at J to 9 bases, leaving 1 base not matched to a gene. Seattle participants joined during active infection and were tracked over time. Authors' methods: Nucleated cell counts were estimated from reference gene primer amplification. Some clones are missing from TCRdb's copy, which holds only in-frame ones; the method was immunoSEQ multiplex PCR. For V, J and clone size, that table is used; D and trimming come from the DNA. The table includes under 550,000 clones, approximately 90% detected once.

The sequencing input was peripheral blood. This sequence joins TRBV11-2 and TRBJ2-1; 9 bases map to TRBD2. The sequence derives from a man aged 18 to 35 with COVID-19, enrolled during active disease. The CDR3 DNA sequence: TGTGCCAGCAGCTTAGGGACTAGCGTTGAGCAGTTCTTC. Its translation is CASSLGTSVEQFF.